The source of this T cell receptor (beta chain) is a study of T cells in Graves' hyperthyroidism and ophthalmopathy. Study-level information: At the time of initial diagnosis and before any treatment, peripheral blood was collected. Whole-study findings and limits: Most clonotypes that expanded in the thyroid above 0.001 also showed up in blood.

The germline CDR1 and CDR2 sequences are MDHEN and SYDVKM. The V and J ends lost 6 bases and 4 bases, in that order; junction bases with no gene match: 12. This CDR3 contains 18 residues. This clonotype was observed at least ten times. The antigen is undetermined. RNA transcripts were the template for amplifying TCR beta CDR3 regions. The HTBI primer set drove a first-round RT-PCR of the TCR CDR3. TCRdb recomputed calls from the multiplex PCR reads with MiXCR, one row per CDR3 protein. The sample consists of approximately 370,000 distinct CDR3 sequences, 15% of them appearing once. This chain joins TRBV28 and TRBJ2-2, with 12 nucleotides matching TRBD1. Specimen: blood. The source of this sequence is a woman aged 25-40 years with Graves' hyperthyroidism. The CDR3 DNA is TGTGCCAGCAGCGATCTCCGGGACAGGGGGCGGCTCACCGGGGAGCTGTTTTTT. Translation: CASSDLRDRGRLTGELFF.